One T cell receptor (beta chain) is described in this entry. The sample is drawn from a study of blood T cell repertoires in COVID-19. Measured with immunoSEQ multiplex PCR; TCRdb has only the in-frame clones, and not every one. This table has approximately 250,000 clones, 86% appearing once. The CDR3 extends over 18 amino acids. Germline values: CDR1 SGHDN, CDR2 FVKESK. V trimming: 1 base; J trimming: 0 bases; junction bases outside the gene matches: 8. This TCR was sampled from a man aged 35-49 years with active or convalescent COVID-19. The sequencing sample was made of peripheral blood. The rearrangement uses TRBV14 and TRBJ2-2, with 7 bases aligning to TRBD2. CDR3 protein: CASSQVVGGSANTGELFF. In DNA form, the CDR3 reads TGTGCCAGCAGCCAAGTGGTCGGCGGGAGTGCGAACACCGGGGAGCTGTTTTTT. The full variable domain, completed using reference TRBV14 and TRBJ2-2, is EAGVTQFPSHSVIEKGQTVTLRCDPISGHDNLYWYRRVMGKEIKFLLHFVKESKQDESGMPNNRFLAERTGGTYSTLKVQPAELEDSGVYFCASSQVVGGSANTGELFFGEGSRLTVL.